Described below is a single TCR beta chain sequence and its context. CDR3 length: 18 residues. Per germline, CDR1 SGHTA and CDR2 FQGTGA. The junction had 10 bases not matched to a gene; V was cut back by 2 bases and J by 3 bases. This specimen comes from a study of T cell changes during pregnancy in multiple sclerosis. Sequencing used immunoSEQ multiplex PCR; TCRdb keeps in-frame clones, though not all of them. The sample records about 40,000 clones, 90% to 95% being singletons. This sample comprised peripheral blood, obtained before pregnancy. The rearrangement joins TRBV7-3 to TRBJ2-1; TRBD2 agrees at 10 bases. The clonotype comes from a female donor with multiple sclerosis, enrolled in a pregnancy study. The CDR3 nucleotides are TGTGCCAGCAGCTTACTGATGGGAAGGACTAGCGGCTACAATGAGCAGTTCTTC. This sequence encodes CASSLLMGRTSGYNEQFF.